These 6 T cell receptor beta chains share one sample of origin, sequenced in a study of blood T cell repertoires in COVID-19. Profiling relied on immunoSEQ multiplex PCR, and the TCRdb table lists in-frame clones only, not all of them. Found here are roughly 100,000 clones, roughly 91% of them singletons; the top ten hold around 5.5%. The source material was peripheral blood. The source is a human donor in a cohort sampled during active COVID-19.

The rearrangement joins TRBV24-1 to TRBJ2-3; possible D gene TRBD1, 5 bases. The CDR3 length is 16 residues. Germline lookup yields CDR1 KGHDR and CDR2 SFDVKD. V lost 1 base, J lost 8 bases, and 18 bases lay in between. The CDR3 region is CATSDFGQGLIGTQYF. The CDR3, as DNA: TGTGCCACCAGTGATTTCGGCCAGGGATTAATAGGTACGCAGTATTTT.

V usage is TRBV5-6 and J usage is TRBJ1-2; D may be TRBD1 (5 bases). Trimming stripped 2 bases from V and 7 bases from J, with 9 bases between. The CDR3 totals 12 residues. From germline, CDR1 is SGHDT and CDR2 YYEEEE. The CDR3 DNA reads TGTGCCAGCAGCTTTATGCAGGGTGGCTACACCTTC. It codes for CASSFMQGGYTF.

The chain couples TRBV9 to TRBJ2-1; D is unresolved. V gave up 0 bases and J gave up 7 bases, with 11 bases separating them. Germline lookup yields CDR1 SGDLS and CDR2 YYNGEE. The CDR3 consists of 14 residues. CDR3 bases: TGTGCCAGCAGCGTAGATCCGGTTACTAATGAGCAGTTCTTC. Translated: CASSVDPVTNEQFF.

V gene TRBV6-2 or TRBV6-3 combines with J gene TRBJ2-2; 7 bases agree with TRBD1. The germline gives CDR1 MNHEY, CDR2 SVGEGT. The junction had 8 bases not matched to a gene; V was cut back by 4 bases and J by 6 bases. This CDR3 comprises 15 residues. CDR3 sequence: CASSFFDRAAGELFF. The CDR3 DNA is TGTGCCAGCAGTTTTTTCGACAGGGCCGCCGGGGAGCTGTTTTTT.

The chain carries TRBV6-5 and TRBJ1-1; TRBD1 matches at 7 bases. From germline, CDR1 is MNHEY and CDR2 SVGAGI. The CDR3 spans 16 residues. The ends lost 2 bases at V and 8 bases at J; junction bases unmatched: 14. The CDR3: CASSYVPGQARYEAFF. The CDR3, as DNA: TGTGCCAGCAGTTACGTCCCAGGACAGGCCAGGTACGAAGCTTTCTTT.

The gene calls are TRBV5-1 and TRBJ2-1, with TRBD2 matching over 11 bases. V lost 2 bases to trimming and J lost 7 bases; unmatched junction nucleotides: 8. The length of the CDR3 is 16 residues. Germline CDR1 and CDR2: SGHRS and YFSETQ. The CDR3 loop is CASSFSLAGAGNEQFF. CDR3 coding DNA: TGCGCCAGCAGCTTCTCACTAGCGGGAGCTGGAAATGAGCAGTTCTTC.